This TCR beta chain was sequenced during a study of shared T cell receptors in the human thymus. V lost 0 bases to trimming and J lost 0 bases, with 9 bases between them. Per germline, CDR1 SGHAT and CDR2 FQNNGV. The CDR3 sequence is 15 residues long. Produced via immunoSEQ multiplex PCR; TCRdb's table is partial and in-frame only. The profile covers hundreds of thousands of clones, with around 87% appearing a single time and about 0.0094% taken by the ten largest. In this sample, this clone turned up once. Separately, the same data were catalogued under a study of human thymus T cells. As that report states: Donors were healthy Finnish infants having corrective surgery for congenital heart defects. Thymic samples were excised during corrective heart operations. Unrelated individuals were reported by related research to share highly overlapping thymic repertoires.

The sample taken for sequencing was thymocytes. The TCR comes from a boy less than two years old with a congenital heart defect. The gene calls are TRBV11-2 and TRBJ2-7, with D uncertain. CDR3 coding DNA: TGTGCCAGCAGCTTAGAATCCAGTTACTCCTACGAGCAGTACTTC. This sequence encodes CASSLESSYSYEQYF. Full variable domain (missing parts from reference TRBV11-2 and TRBJ2-7): EAGVAQSPRYKIIEKRQSVAFWCNPISGHATLYWYQQILGQGPKLLIQFQNNGVVDDSQLPKDRFSAERLKGVDSTLKIQPAKLEDSAVYLCASSLESSYSYEQYFGPGTRLTVT.